This paragraph covers one T cell receptor (beta chain) sequence. This table comes from immunoSEQ multiplex PCR, and its TCRdb copy is limited to in-frame clones, with some not included. The sample lists about 69,000 clones, 91% occurring once. This specimen comes from a study of T cell changes during pregnancy in multiple sclerosis. The specimen comprised CD4+ T cells from peripheral blood mononuclear cells, sampled in the third trimester of pregnancy. The origin of this receptor is a female donor in good health, enrolled as a control in a pregnancy study.

CDR3 in DNA: TGTGCCAGCAGTTACAAGGGACAGGGGTGGAATGAGCAGTTCTTC. This sequence encodes CASSYKGQGWNEQFF. V and J are TRBV6-5 and TRBJ2-1, with TRBD1 matching over 10 bases. The germline V gene has CDR1 MNHEY and CDR2 SVGAGI. The CDR3 is made up of 15 amino acids. Unmatched junction bases numbered 5, after V lost 2 bases and J lost 7 bases.